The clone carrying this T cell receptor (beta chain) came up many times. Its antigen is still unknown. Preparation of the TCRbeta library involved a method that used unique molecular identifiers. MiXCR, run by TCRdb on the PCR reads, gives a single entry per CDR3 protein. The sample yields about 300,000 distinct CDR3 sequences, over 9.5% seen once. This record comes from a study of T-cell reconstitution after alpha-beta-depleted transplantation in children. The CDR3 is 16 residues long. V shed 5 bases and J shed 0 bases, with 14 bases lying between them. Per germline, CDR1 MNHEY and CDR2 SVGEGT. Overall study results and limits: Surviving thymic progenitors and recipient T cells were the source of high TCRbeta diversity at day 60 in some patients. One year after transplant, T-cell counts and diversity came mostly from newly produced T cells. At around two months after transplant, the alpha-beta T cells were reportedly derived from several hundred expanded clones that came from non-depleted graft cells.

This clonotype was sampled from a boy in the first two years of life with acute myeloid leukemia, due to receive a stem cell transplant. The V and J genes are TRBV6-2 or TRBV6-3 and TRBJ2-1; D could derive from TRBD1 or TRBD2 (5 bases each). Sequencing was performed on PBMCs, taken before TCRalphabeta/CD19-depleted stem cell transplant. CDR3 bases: TGTGCCAGCAGTAAGAAATGGGACGTCTCCTACAATGAGCAGTTCTTC. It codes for CASSKKWDVSYNEQFF.